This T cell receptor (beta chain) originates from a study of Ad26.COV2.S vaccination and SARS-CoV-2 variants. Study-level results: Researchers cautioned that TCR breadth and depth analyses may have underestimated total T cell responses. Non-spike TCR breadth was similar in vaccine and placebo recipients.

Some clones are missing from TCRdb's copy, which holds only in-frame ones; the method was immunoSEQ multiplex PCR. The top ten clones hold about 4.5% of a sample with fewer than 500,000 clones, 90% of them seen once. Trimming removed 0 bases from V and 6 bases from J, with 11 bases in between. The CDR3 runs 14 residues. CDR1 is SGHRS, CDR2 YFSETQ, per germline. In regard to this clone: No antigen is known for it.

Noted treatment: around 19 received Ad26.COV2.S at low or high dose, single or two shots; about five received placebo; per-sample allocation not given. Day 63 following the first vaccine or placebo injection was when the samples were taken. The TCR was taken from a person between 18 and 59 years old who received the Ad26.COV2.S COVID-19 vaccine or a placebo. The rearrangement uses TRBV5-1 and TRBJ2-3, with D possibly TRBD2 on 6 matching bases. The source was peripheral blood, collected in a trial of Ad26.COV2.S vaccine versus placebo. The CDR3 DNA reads TGCGCCAGCAGCTTGGAGAGCGGGTGGGATACGCAGTATTTT. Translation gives CASSLESGWDTQYF. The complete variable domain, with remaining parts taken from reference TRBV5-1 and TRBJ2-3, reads KAGVTQTPRYLIKTRGQQVTLSCSPISGHRSVSWYQQTPGQGLQFLFEYFSETQRNKGNFPGRFSGRQFSNSRSEMNVSTLELGDSALYLCASSLESGWDTQYFGPGTRLTVL.